The TCR beta chain under discussion was sequenced for a study of blood T cell repertoires in COVID-19 (dated by TCRdb to about 2020). For the wider study: The collaborator samples originated in the United States, Italy and Spain and spanned the acute and convalescent phases of COVID-19. Where available, HLA class I and class II types were taken from metadata supplied by the sample provider and were not determined by assay-based typing. The repertoires were released in a freely available public database intended as a resource for research on the immune response to SARS-CoV-2. The material from the prospective study consisted of cDNA or gDNA derived from T cells, B-cell-depleted T cells, or PBMCs. A de-identified subject ID, COVID-19 status, age in years and sex were almost always included in the sample metadata. Deeply sampled blood TCRbeta repertoires from subjects exposed to, actively infected with, or recovered from COVID-19 were included in the dataset. Samples came from the ongoing ImmuneRACE study (first 160 participants) plus 1,254 subjects from 6 global collaborators.

Each collaborating institution followed its own protocols to collect whole blood in K2EDTA tubes. For TCRbeta analysis, collaborator samples were shipped as frozen whole blood, as isolated PBMCs, or as DNA extracted from either sample type. CDR1 and CDR2, per the germline V gene (reference sequence), are SGHNT and YYREEE. Compared with germline, V lacks 7 bases and J lacks 9 bases; bases without a gene match: 15. From cysteine to phenylalanine, the CDR3 is 15 amino acids long. The kept DNA is CDR3 alone, 45 bases in frame from the first base. About this clone itself: The clone's antigen remains unknown. Within one base of it there is no much larger clone, and no base qualities were kept.

The immunoSEQ Assay, a bias-controlled multiplex PCR, was used to amplify TCRbeta CDR3 regions from genomic DNA. The original pipeline was this. Within the assay, amplification of reference gene primers was used to estimate how many nucleated cells each sample contained. Sequence reads were collapsed and filtered to measure the absolute abundance of every unique TCRbeta CDR3 rearrangement. For each sample, productive Simpson clonality was calculated by taking the square root of Simpson's diversity index across productive rearrangements. TCRdb mirrors the immuneACCESS table, restricted to in-frame sequences. Some clones are absent from its copies; in checked studies, under half trace to an unresolved V gene, and the reason for the others is unknown. V, J and clone size are taken as reported in that table, and D and trimming were inferred from the DNA itself. A total of 150,000 to 200,000 clones appear in this sample, around 92% of them only once. The ten largest clones represent roughly 2.8% of the sample.

Points the paper makes about the study in general: Clinical and demographic metadata were provided uncurated, with the amount varying by source and participant.

The specimen was peripheral blood. This sequence was found in a man between 60 and 70 years old with acute or convalescent COVID-19. The rearrangement combines TRBV5-4 with TRBJ2-2, with 7 junctional bases fitting TRBD1. The CDR3 region has the sequence CASGHRGHPGWELFF. Here is the DNA: TGTGCCAGCGGGCACAGGGGACACCCGGGGTGGGAGCTGTTTTTT.